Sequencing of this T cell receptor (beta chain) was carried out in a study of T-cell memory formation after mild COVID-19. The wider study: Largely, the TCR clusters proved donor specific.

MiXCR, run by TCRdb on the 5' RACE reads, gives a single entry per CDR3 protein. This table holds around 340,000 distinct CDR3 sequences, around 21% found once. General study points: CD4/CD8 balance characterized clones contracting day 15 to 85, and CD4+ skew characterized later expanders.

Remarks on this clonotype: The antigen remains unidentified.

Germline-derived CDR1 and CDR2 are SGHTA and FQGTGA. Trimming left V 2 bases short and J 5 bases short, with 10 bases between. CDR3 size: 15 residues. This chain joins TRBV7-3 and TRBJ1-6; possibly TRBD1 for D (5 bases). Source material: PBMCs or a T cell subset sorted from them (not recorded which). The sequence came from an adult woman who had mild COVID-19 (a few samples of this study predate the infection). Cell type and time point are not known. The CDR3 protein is CASSLAPGNNSPLHF. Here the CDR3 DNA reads TGTGCCAGCAGCTTAGCGCCAGGGAATAATTCACCCCTCCACTTT.